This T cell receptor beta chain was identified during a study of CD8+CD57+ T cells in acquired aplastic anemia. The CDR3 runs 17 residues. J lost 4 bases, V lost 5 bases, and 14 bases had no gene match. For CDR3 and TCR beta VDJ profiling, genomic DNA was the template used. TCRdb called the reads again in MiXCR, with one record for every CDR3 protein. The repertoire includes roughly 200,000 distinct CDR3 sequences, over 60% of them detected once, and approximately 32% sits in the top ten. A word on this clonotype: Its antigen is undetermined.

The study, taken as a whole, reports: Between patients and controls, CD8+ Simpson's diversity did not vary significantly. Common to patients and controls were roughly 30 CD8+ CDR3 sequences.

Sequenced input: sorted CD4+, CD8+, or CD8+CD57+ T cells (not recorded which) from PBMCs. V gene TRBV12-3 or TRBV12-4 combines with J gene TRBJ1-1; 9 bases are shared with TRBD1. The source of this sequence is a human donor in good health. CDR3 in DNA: TGTGCCAGCAGTAACAGGGACAGGGTGGGGAGTGGCACTGAAGCTTTCTTT. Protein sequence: CASSNRDRVGSGTEAFF.